A single sample gave rise to the 8 T cell receptor beta chains below, sequenced in a study of PD-1 blockade in mismatch repair-deficient tumors. Clones were read by immunoSEQ multiplex PCR, and TCRdb kept only the in-frame ones, dropping some. The table includes more than 95,000 clones, around 87% detected once. This sample comprised peripheral blood, obtained 44 weeks after starting pembrolizumab. All receptors derive from an adult with mismatch repair-deficient cancer.

V usage is TRBV19 and J usage is TRBJ2-2, with D perhaps matching TRBD1 (5 bases). With 8 bases removed from V and 1 base from J, the gap between germline ends came to 8 bases. CDR3 length: 13 residues. Germline V gene sequence: CDR1 LNHDA, CDR2 SQIVND (reference sequence). CDR3 region: CASRQGNTGELFF. DNA for the CDR3: TGTGCCAGTCGGCAGGGGAACACCGGGGAGCTGTTTTTT.

The chain has TRBV27 and TRBJ2-2; D is perhaps TRBD2 (7 bases). Trimming shortened V by 8 bases and J by 5 bases, and 12 bases separated the two germline ends. The CDR3 consists of 13 residues. Germline CDR1 MNHEY, CDR2 SMNVEV (reference sequence). The CDR3 loop is CASGGGRTGELFF. The CDR3 DNA reads TGTGCCAGCGGGGGGGGGCGAACCGGGGAGCTGTTTTTT.

The V and J genes are TRBV7-9 and TRBJ1-2; a possible D gene is TRBD1 (6 bases). The CDR3 is 15 residues long. Germline lookup yields CDR1 SEHNR and CDR2 FQNEAQ (reference sequence). V was clipped by 5 bases and J by 5 bases, with 18 bases between them. The CDR3 region has the DNA TGTGCCAGCAGCCCTAACCTACAGGGTGGGTATGGCTACACCTTC. It codes for CASSPNLQGGYGYTF.

The chain carries TRBV10-3 and TRBJ2-2; D gene unclear. The CDR3 runs 15 residues. Germline CDR1 reads ENHRY; CDR2 reads SYGVKD. Trimming took 0 bases from V and 3 from J, leaving 8 bases between them. For the CDR3, the DNA is TGTGCCATCAGTGAGTCGATCAGATACACCGGGGAGCTGTTTTTT. Translating gives CAISESIRYTGELFF.

Notes on this clone: Compared with germline, one end of the junction differs, possibly owing to a read error. The V and J genes are TRBV7-9 and TRBJ2-7; tentatively, D is TRBD2 (6 bases). Germline V CDR1 and CDR2: SEHNR, FQNEAQ (reference sequence). The CDR3 consists of 12 residues. CDR3 DNA sequence: TGTGCCAGCAGCGAAGGGTCCAGCGGGCAAAACTTC. Its translation: CASSEGSSGQNF.

V and J are TRBV27 and TRBJ2-7; D gene uncertain. Germline V gene sequence: CDR1 MNHEY, CDR2 SMNVEV (reference sequence). This CDR3 comprises 13 residues. Trimming took 9 bases from V and 0 from J, leaving 12 bases between them. The CDR3 region is CASAMGTSYEQYF. The CDR3 DNA follows: TGTGCCAGTGCTATGGGAACCTCCTACGAGCAGTACTTC.

The chain recombines TRBV12-5 with TRBJ2-7; unclear D gene. V gave up 6 bases and J gave up 7 bases, with 16 bases separating them. This CDR3 comprises 13 residues. Germline loops: CDR1 LGHNT, CDR2 FRNRAP. CDR3 amino acids: CASGTNHRPEQYF. CDR3 in DNA: TGTGCTAGTGGCACCAACCACCGCCCAGAGCAGTACTTC.

The chain is built from TRBV28 and TRBJ2-7; D gene uncertain. Germline V CDR1 and CDR2: MDHEN, SYDVKM. V lost 8 bases and J 3 bases, leaving 17 bases between the germline ends. The CDR3 has 14 residues. The CDR3 DNA sequence: TGTGCCAGCCTAAGCCCCTCACTACTCTACGAGCAGTACTTC. Protein sequence: CASLSPSLLYEQYF.